Sequencing of this T cell receptor beta chain was carried out in a study of T-cell memory formation after mild COVID-19. Study-level background: TCR clusters mostly belonged to single donors. Findings of the study overall: Some clones that responded turned up in pre-infection memory, which suggests that cross-reactive memory joined in. The main location of contracting CD4+ clones was CM and EM, and that of contracting CD8+ clones was EMRA.

TCRdb recomputed calls from the 5' RACE reads with MiXCR, one row per CDR3 protein. The repertoire has 350,000 to 500,000 distinct CDR3 sequences, roughly 18% of them found once; the top ten carry about 22%. In regard to this clonotype: Its specificity is not known.

The source is a man between 18 and 35 years old who had mild COVID-19 (a few samples of this study predate the infection). Cell type and time point are not known. The sample taken for sequencing was PBMCs or a T cell subset sorted from them (not recorded which).

CDR3 DNA sequence: TGTGCCAGCAGCTTAAGAGCTGTGAACACCGGGGAGCTGTTTTTT. Residues: CASSLRAVNTGELFF. The rearrangement joins TRBV7-3 to TRBJ2-2; no clear D gene. The ends were cut back, 1 base at V and 1 base at J, with 7 bases in the middle. The germline CDR1 and CDR2 sequences are SGHTA and FQGTGA. This CDR3 comprises 15 residues. Drawing the rest from reference TRBV7-3 and TRBJ2-2, the complete variable domain is GAGVSQTPSNKVTEKGKYVELRCDPISGHTALYWYRQSLGQGPEFLIYFQGTGAADDSGLPNDRFFAVRPEGSVSTLKIQRTERGDSAVYLCASSLRAVNTGELFFGEGSRLTVL.